This TCR beta chain was identified during a study of response to subunit inactivated influenza vaccine. Study-level findings and limits: It was suggested by the authors that few new T cells are recruited by each seasonal influenza vaccination.

TCRdb independently ran MiXCR on the RT-PCR reads; one entry per CDR3 protein. The profile shows about 500,000 distinct CDR3 sequences, 6% to 9% of them singletons. This clonotype was observed many times. Antigen specificity is unknown. This CDR3 has 15 amino acids. Per the germline V gene, CDR1 is SEHNR and CDR2 is FQNEAQ (reference sequence). The V gene lost 1 base and the J gene lost 4 bases, with 13 bases spanning the gap. Sequences were derived from PBMCs from blood, sampled roughly 24 months after vaccination. The sequence came from a man between 50 and 75 years old who received an inactivated influenza vaccine. The rearrangement links TRBV7-9 to TRBJ1-2; D gene ambiguous. CDR3 DNA sequence: TGTGCCAGCAGCTTAGTTAAAGTCATTACCTATGGCTACACCTTC. It encodes CASSLVKVITYGYTF.